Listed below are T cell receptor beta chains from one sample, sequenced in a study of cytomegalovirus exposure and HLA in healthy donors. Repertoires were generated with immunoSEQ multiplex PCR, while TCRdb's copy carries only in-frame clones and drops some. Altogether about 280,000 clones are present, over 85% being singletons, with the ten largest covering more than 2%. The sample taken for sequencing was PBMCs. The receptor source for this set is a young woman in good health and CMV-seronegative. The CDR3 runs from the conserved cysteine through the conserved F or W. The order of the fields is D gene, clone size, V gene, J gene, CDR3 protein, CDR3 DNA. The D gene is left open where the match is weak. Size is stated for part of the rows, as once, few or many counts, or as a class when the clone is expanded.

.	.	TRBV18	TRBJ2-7	CASSSRTDEQYF	TGTGCCAGCTCATCCCGTACGGACGAGCAGTACTTC
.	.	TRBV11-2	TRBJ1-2	CASSRQAVEGYTF	TGTGCCAGCAGCCGACAGGCGGTTGAGGGCTACACCTTC
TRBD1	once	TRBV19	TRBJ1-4	CASSMTGATNEKLFF	TGTGCCAGTAGTATGACAGGGGCAACTAATGAAAAACTGTTTTTT
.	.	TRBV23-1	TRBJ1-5	CASSQSSQGQGSGNQPQHF	TGCGCCAGCAGTCAATCTTCCCAGGGTCAGGGTTCGGGCAATCAGCCCCAGCATTTT
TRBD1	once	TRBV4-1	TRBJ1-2	CASSQEDRAVGYTF	TGCGCCAGCAGCCAGGAGGACAGGGCGGTGGGCTACACCTTC
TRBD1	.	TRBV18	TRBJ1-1	CASSPGQGNTEAFF	TGTGCCAGCTCGCCCGGACAGGGGAACACTGAAGCTTTCTTT
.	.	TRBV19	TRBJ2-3	CASSIIGGANLDTQYF	TGTGCCAGTAGTATAATTGGGGGGGCGAACCTCGATACGCAGTATTTT
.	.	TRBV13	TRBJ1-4	CASSPILAGPNEKLFF	TGTGCCAGCAGCCCGATACTCGCGGGCCCTAATGAAAAACTGTTTTTT
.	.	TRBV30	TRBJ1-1	CAWSTLRGTEAFF	TGTGCCTGGAGTACCCTAAGGGGCACTGAAGCTTTCTTT
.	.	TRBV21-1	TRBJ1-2	CASPLVGDKSFPVYGYTF	TGTGCCAGCCCCCTAGTTGGGGACAAGAGTTTTCCTGTTTATGGCTACACCTTC
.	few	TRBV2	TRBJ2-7	CASSESLRGLEEQYF	TGTGCCAGCAGTGAAAGTCTTAGGGGTCTGGAAGAGCAGTACTTC
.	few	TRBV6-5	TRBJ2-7	CASSSLDGSSYEQYF	TGTGCCAGCAGTTCTTTAGACGGGAGCTCCTACGAGCAGTACTTC
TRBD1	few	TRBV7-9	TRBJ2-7	CASSLGQGALDDEQYF	TGTGCCAGCAGCTTAGGACAGGGGGCGTTGGATGACGAGCAGTACTTC
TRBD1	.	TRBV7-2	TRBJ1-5	CASSRTGYQPQHF	TGTGCCAGCAGCCGGACAGGGTATCAGCCCCAGCATTTT
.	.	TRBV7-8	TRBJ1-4	CASSLRGFATNEKLFF	TGTGCCAGCAGCTTAAGGGGGTTTGCAACTAATGAAAAACTGTTTTTT
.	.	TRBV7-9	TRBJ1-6	CASSLGDYSPLHF	TGTGCCAGCAGCTTAGGGGACTATTCACCCCTCCACTTT
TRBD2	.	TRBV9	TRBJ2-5	CASSLSGLAISGETQYF	TGTGCCAGCAGCCTTTCCGGACTAGCGATCAGTGGAGAGACCCAGTACTTC
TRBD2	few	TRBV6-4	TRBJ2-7	CASSYLAGGSYEQYF	TGTGCCAGCAGTTACTTAGCGGGGGGCTCCTACGAGCAGTACTTC
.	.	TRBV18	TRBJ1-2	CASSPTIRGRDGYTF	TGTGCCAGCTCACCCACGATCAGGGGACGCGATGGCTACACCTTC